The 24 T cell receptor beta chains presented below share a single source sample, sequenced in a study of cytomegalovirus exposure and HLA in healthy donors (dated by TCRdb to the late 2010s). Preparation of the library involved the immunoSEQ multiplex PCR assay. The multiplex PCR relied on a mix of 60 forward primers for TCR Vbeta segments and 13 reverse primers for TCR Jbeta segments. TCRdb stores this immuneACCESS table with in-frame sequences only. Part of the clones is absent; in the studies checked, under half of the shortfall reflects unresolved V genes, and no reason is known for the rest. This sample is represented by under 150,000 clones; 70% to 85% of them were singletons. Of the sample, 1.2% falls within the top ten clones. Input material: PBMCs. The receptors stem from a boy aged 5-17 years in good health and CMV-seronegative.

V is TRBV6-5 and J is TRBJ1-2, with TRBD1 matching over 9 bases. V was pared by 5 bases and J by 4 bases, with 8 bases of the junction left unmatched. Germline V lookup: CDR1 MNHEY, CDR2 SVGAGI. The CDR3 has 15 amino acids. In DNA form, the CDR3 reads TGTGCCAGCAGTACTAACAGGGGGCGCGGCTATGGCTACACCTTC. It encodes CASSTNRGRGYGYTF.

The gene calls are TRBV27 and TRBJ1-2; no clear D. Germline V gene data show CDR1 as MNHEY and CDR2 as SMNVEV (reference sequence). V lost 2 bases, J lost 4 bases, and 11 bases lay in between. The CDR3 has 14 residues. CDR3 residues: CASSLRGVGYGYTF. CDR3 DNA: TGTGCCAGCAGTTTACGGGGAGTAGGCTATGGCTACACCTTC.

The CDR3, as DNA: TGCGCCAGCAGCCAATCCGAGCGGGCCCCGGCCTACGAGCAGTACTTC. This gives the protein CASSQSERAPAYEQYF. The chain uses TRBV4-1 and TRBJ2-7; a possible D gene is TRBD2 (6 bases). The ends were cut back, 2 bases at V and 2 bases at J, with 16 bases in the middle. This CDR3 has 16 amino acids. Germline assignment: CDR1 MGHRA and CDR2 YSYEKL.

This clone came up a few times. The chain couples TRBV6-1 to TRBJ1-4; 9 bases align to TRBD1. This CDR3 has 15 amino acids. Germline CDR1 is MNHNS and CDR2 is SASEGT. Trimming cost V 8 bases and J 3 bases; bases outside gene matches: 7. CDR3 in DNA: TGTGCCAGCCGGGACAGGGAGGCTTCTAATGAAAAACTGTTTTTT. Translated, it gives CASRDREASNEKLFF.

This chain links TRBV9 with TRBJ1-6; possibly TRBD1 for D (5 bases). Germline V gene data show CDR1 as SGDLS and CDR2 as YYNGEE. V lost 7 bases and J lost 10, with 15 bases in between. The CDR3 is 13 residues long. CDR3 sequence: CASGARDHSPLHF. DNA of the CDR3: TGTGCCAGCGGGGCCAGGGATCACTCACCCCTCCACTTT.

The J gene is TRBJ1-2, the V gene TRBV7-2; 7 bases line up with TRBD1. Germline assignment: CDR1 SGHTA and CDR2 FQGNSA. CDR3 length equals 14 residues. Unmatched junction bases numbered 9, after V lost 4 bases and J lost 7 bases. This chain's CDR3 is CASSSLSQGGGYTF. Written as DNA, the CDR3 is TGTGCCAGCAGCTCGCTGTCCCAGGGGGGTGGCTACACCTTC.

The J gene is TRBJ2-7, the V gene TRBV27; TRBD1 matches at 7 bases. V lost 0 bases, J lost 0 bases, and 5 bases stayed unmatched. Germline V gene data show CDR1 as MNHEY and CDR2 as SMNVEV (reference sequence). There are 16 residues in the CDR3. CDR3 coding DNA: TGTGCCAGCAGTTTATCGGGGACAGAGCTCTCCTACGAGCAGTACTTC. It codes for CASSLSGTELSYEQYF.

This rearrangement joins TRBV6-1 to TRBJ1-1; no definite D call. The CDR3 consists of 15 residues. V was pared by 2 bases and J by 0 bases, with 10 bases between. Germline V lookup: CDR1 MNHNS, CDR2 SASEGT. CDR3 residues: CASSEIGNLNTEAFF. The CDR3 bases are TGTGCCAGCAGTGAAATTGGCAACCTGAACACTGAAGCTTTCTTT.

This CDR3 reads CASSLDPGWGGYTF. Here the CDR3 DNA reads TGCGCCAGCAGCTTGGATCCAGGGTGGGGTGGCTACACCTTC. V and J are TRBV5-1 and TRBJ1-2; weak D call: TRBD1 (5 bases). Germline V gene data show CDR1 as SGHRS and CDR2 as YFSETQ. This CDR3 region has 14 residues. V shed 0 bases and J shed 7 bases, with 13 bases lying between them. Full variable domain (outside the CDR3, taken from reference TRBV5-1 and TRBJ1-2): KAGVTQTPRYLIKTRGQQVTLSCSPISGHRSVSWYQQTPGQGLQFLFEYFSETQRNKGNFPGRFSGRQFSNSRSEMNVSTLELGDSALYLCASSLDPGWGGYTFGSGTRLTVV.

This clone has only one observation. The chain uses TRBV2 and TRBJ1-3, with D perhaps matching TRBD1 (5 bases). The CDR3 has 13 amino acids. Germline CDR1 and CDR2: SNHLY and FYNNEI. V was trimmed by 4 bases and J by 2 bases, leaving 6 bases between them. The CDR3 protein is CASSAGAGNTIYF. The CDR3 nucleotides are TGTGCCAGCAGTGCGGGGGCTGGAAACACCATATATTTT.

This clone was counted once. The J gene is TRBJ2-2, the V gene TRBV7-3; 7 bases align to TRBD1. This CDR3 spans 15 amino acids. Germline CDR1 SGHTA, CDR2 FQGTGA. V dropped 0 bases and J dropped 5; count of bases not matched to a gene: 3. The CDR3 region is CASSLTGTVTGELFF. The CDR3 nucleotides read TGTGCCAGCAGCTTAACAGGGACAGTTACCGGGGAGCTGTTTTTT.

Regarding this clone: One end of the junction is discordant with germline, which a read error may explain. This chain joins TRBV29-1 and TRBJ2-1; maybe TRBD1 (6 bases). Per the germline V gene, CDR1 is SQVTM and CDR2 is ANQGSEA. The CDR3 spans 8 residues. CDR3 sequence reads: CSRGEQFF. The CDR3, as DNA: TGTTCCAGGGGTGAGCAGTTCTTC.

V and J are TRBV27 and TRBJ2-1; 11 bases are a match to TRBD2. The junction had 7 bases not matched to a gene; V was cut back by 0 bases and J by 9 bases. The CDR3 has 16 amino acids. Germline V gives CDR1 MNHEY, CDR2 SMNVEV (reference sequence). The CDR3 region has the DNA TGTGCCAGCAGTTTATCGGCTAGCGGGAGGCCTTTTGAGCAGTTCTTC. This encodes CASSLSASGRPFEQFF.

V is TRBV12-5 and J is TRBJ2-6; D gene uncertain. Trimming removed 7 bases from V and 4 bases from J, with 11 bases in between. The CDR3 sequence is 14 residues long. Germline CDR1 LGHNT, CDR2 FRNRAP. CDR3: CASARSSGANVLTF. The CDR3, as DNA: TGTGCTAGTGCCCGAAGCTCCGGGGCCAACGTCCTGACTTTC.

Turning to this clone: The junction does not match germline at one end; this may be a read error. CDR3 residues: CARSQESGNEQFF. CDR3 nucleotide sequence: TGCGCCCGCAGCCAAGAGTCGGGCAATGAGCAGTTCTTC. This rearrangement joins TRBV4-3 to TRBJ2-1; D is unclear. Germline V lookup: CDR1 LGHNA, CDR2 YSLEER. The length of the CDR3 is 13 residues.

The chain uses TRBV6-5 and TRBJ2-3; 7 nucleotides align to TRBD2. This CDR3 region has 15 residues. Trimming cost V 4 bases and J 2 bases; bases outside gene matches: 6. Germline CDR1 is MNHEY and CDR2 is SVGAGI. CDR3 nucleotides: TGTGCCAGCAGTTTCGACCGGGACTACACAGATACGCAGTATTTT. The encoded protein is CASSFDRDYTDTQYF.

The chain has TRBV14 and TRBJ2-5; maybe TRBD1 (6 bases). Trimming took off 4 bases at V and 7 bases at J, with 16 bases between the two ends. CDR1 and CDR2 from the germline V gene are SGHDN and FVKESK. This CDR3 is built from 14 residues. The CDR3 region has the DNA TGTGCCAGCAGCCGAGATTGGGGGCCGGGGACCCAGTACTTC. Amino acid sequence: CASSRDWGPGTQYF. Based on the CDR3 plus reference TRBV14 and TRBJ2-5, the full variable domain is EAGVTQFPSHSVIEKGQTVTLRCDPISGHDNLYWYRRVMGKEIKFLLHFVKESKQDESGMPNNRFLAERTGGTYSTLKVQPAELEDSGVYFCASSRDWGPGTQYFGPGTRLLVL.

The chain joins TRBV4-1 to TRBJ2-7, with 7 positions matching TRBD2. The trim removed 3 bases at V and 1 base at J, leaving 9 bases unmatched. This CDR3 has 16 residues. Per the germline V gene, CDR1 is MGHRA and CDR2 is YSYEKL. The CDR3, as DNA: TGCGCCAGCAGCCAGGGGGAGAGCGGGGTATCCTACGAGCAGTACTTC. This gives the protein CASSQGESGVSYEQYF.

The V gene is TRBV2, the J gene TRBJ2-5, with 11 bases fitting TRBD2. The DNA end is a closer match to TRBJ2-7, so the J assignment may be wrong. CDR1 and CDR2 (germline): SNHLY, FYNNEI. CDR3 length equals 14 residues. CDR3 nucleotides: TGTGCCAGCAGTAGTAGCGGGAGGGCCTACGAGCAGTACTTC. This gives the protein CASSSSGRAYEQYF.

The rearrangement uses TRBV5-1 and TRBJ2-1; TRBD2 aligns across 13 bases. The CDR3 has 15 amino acids. The trim removed 4 bases at V and 4 bases at J, leaving 2 bases unmatched. Germline assignment: CDR1 SGHRS and CDR2 YFSETQ. The CDR3 DNA follows: TGCGCCAGCAGCCAGGGACTAGCGGGGTACAATGAGCAGTTCTTC. Translated, it gives CASSQGLAGYNEQFF. Full variable domain (missing parts from reference TRBV5-1 and TRBJ2-1): KAGVTQTPRYLIKTRGQQVTLSCSPISGHRSVSWYQQTPGQGLQFLFEYFSETQRNKGNFPGRFSGRQFSNSRSEMNVSTLELGDSALYLCASSQGLAGYNEQFFGPGTRLTVL.

J is TRBJ2-1 and V is TRBV27; 10 nucleotides line up with TRBD2. This CDR3 spans 14 amino acids. Trimming at V came to 4 bases and at J to 6 bases, leaving 3 bases not matched to a gene. Germline V gene data show CDR1 as MNHEY and CDR2 as SMNVEV (reference sequence). The CDR3, as DNA: TGTGCCAGCAGTTCCCGGACTAGCGGCAATGAGCAGTTCTTC. It encodes CASSSRTSGNEQFF.

The CDR3 DNA sequence: TGTGCCAGCAGCTTGGGAGACGAGCAGTACTTC. Residues: CASSLGDEQYF. The V and J genes are TRBV5-6 and TRBJ2-7; D gene uncertain. This CDR3 comprises 11 residues. Germline loops: CDR1 SGHDT, CDR2 YYEEEE. V dropped 0 bases and J dropped 5 bases, with 3 bases sitting between them.

This sequence joins TRBV4-1 and TRBJ2-7; 9 bases match TRBD1. V lost 2 bases and J lost 6; bases outside the gene matches: 8. CDR3 length: 15 residues. Germline CDR1 is MGHRA and CDR2 is YSYEKL. This CDR3 reads CASSQPGQGASEQYF. The DNA of the CDR3 is TGCGCCAGCAGCCAACCGGGACAGGGTGCCTCCGAGCAGTACTTC.

The chain uses TRBV2 and TRBJ2-7; D is undetermined. Trimming removed 8 bases at V and 2 bases at J, with 19 bases between. Germline V gene data show CDR1 as SNHLY and CDR2 as FYNNEI. This CDR3 spans 15 amino acids. This CDR3 is CASGAAELGAYEQYF. DNA for the CDR3: TGTGCCAGCGGTGCGGCAGAGCTAGGCGCCTACGAGCAGTACTTC.